Listed below are T cell receptor beta chains from one sample, sequenced in a study of T cells after yellow fever vaccination. MiXCR was run by TCRdb on the 5' RACE reads, yielding one entry per CDR3 protein. The table has tens of thousands of distinct CDR3 sequences, 6% to 8.5% seen once; the top ten hold 22%. Sample: PBMCs, either bulk or a sorted T-cell subset (CD4+, CD8+, memory, or dextramer-sorted; not recorded which), taken on the day of the first yellow fever vaccination. The receptors originated from a man younger than 30 who received the YFV17D yellow fever vaccine. The CDR3 runs from the conserved cysteine through the conserved F or W. The D gene is left open where the match is weak. The listing skips clone size in some rows; elsewhere it reads once, few, many or a size class.

J: TRBJ1-1
D: TRBD1
size: many
V: TRBV6-5
DNA: TGTGCCAGCAGTTATCAGGGGGGAGGCACTGAAGCTTTCTTT
CDR3: CASSYQGGGTEAFF

J: TRBJ2-5
D: TRBD2
size: few
V: TRBV3-1
DNA: TGTGCCAGCAGCCAAGAAAAGAAGCGGGGGCGCCAAGGGACCCAGTACTTC
CDR3: CASSQEKKRGRQGTQYF

J: TRBJ2-1
D: NA
size: many
V: TRBV7-2
DNA: TGTGCCAGCAGCTTAAAAAGTAGAAATGAGCAGTTCTTC
CDR3: CASSLKSRNEQFF

J: TRBJ2-5
D: TRBD1
size: few
V: TRBV18
DNA: TGTGCCAGCTCACCCACTCAAGGGACAGGGGACAGGAGCATCGAGACCCAGTACTTC
CDR3: CASSPTQGTGDRSIETQYF

J: TRBJ1-6
D: TRBD1
size: NA
V: TRBV7-2
DNA: TGTGCCAGCAGCTTAAACAGGGGAGGTTCACCCCTCCACTTT
CDR3: CASSLNRGGSPLHF

J: TRBJ1-2
D: NA
size: many
V: TRBV5-1
DNA: TGCGCCAGCAGCTCTACAGAGTATGGCTACACCTTC
CDR3: CASSSTEYGYTF

J: TRBJ2-2
D: NA
size: many
V: TRBV12-3/TRBV12-4
DNA: TGTGCCAGCAGTCCCCGGTTTGGGGCGGACACCGGGGAGCTGTTTTTT
CDR3: CASSPRFGADTGELFF

J: TRBJ1-5
D: NA
size: many
V: TRBV7-9
DNA: TGTGCCAGCAGCTCTCCGAGAGGCGTCCTTAGCAATCAGCCCCAGCATTTT
CDR3: CASSSPRGVLSNQPQHF

J: TRBJ2-7
D: TRBD2
size: many
V: TRBV12-3/TRBV12-4
DNA: TGTGCCAGCAGTTCGGGGGGGTCCTACTACGAGCAGTACTTC
CDR3: CASSSGGSYYEQYF

J: TRBJ1-1
D: NA
size: few
V: TRBV11-2
DNA: TGTGCCAGCACCTTATCCCGTACGAACACTGAAGCTTTCTTT
CDR3: CASTLSRTNTEAFF

J: TRBJ1-1
D: NA
size: many
V: TRBV6-5
DNA: TGTGCCAGCAGTTACTCGTTCTGGGGCTCTAACACTGAAGCTTTCTTT
CDR3: CASSYSFWGSNTEAFF

J: TRBJ2-1
D: TRBD2
size: many
V: TRBV7-3
DNA: TGTGCCAGCAGCCTCCAGGGCCAGCGGGGGGTGTATGAGCAGTTCTTC
CDR3: CASSLQGQRGVYEQFF

J: TRBJ2-3
D: NA
size: many
V: TRBV12-3/TRBV12-4
DNA: TGTGCCAGCAGTTTTTTCACAGATACGCAGTATTTT
CDR3: CASSFFTDTQYF

J: TRBJ2-4
D: TRBD2
size: many
V: TRBV3-1
DNA: TGTGCCAGCAGCCGAGATGGACTAGCGGGGAGGGGAAACATTCAGTACTTC
CDR3: CASSRDGLAGRGNIQYF

J: TRBJ2-5
D: NA
size: few
V: TRBV11-2
DNA: TGTGCCAGCAGCTTAGATCAGGCGGGACCGGGGTACTTC
CDR3: CASSLDQAGPGYF

J: TRBJ2-7
D: NA
size: many
V: TRBV4-2
DNA: TGTGCCAGCAGCCAAGATCTTGGAGGGTCCTACGAGCAGTACTTC
CDR3: CASSQDLGGSYEQYF

J: TRBJ1-5
D: TRBD1
size: many
V: TRBV5-1
DNA: TGCGCCAGCAGCGGGGGACAGGGCGGTCAGCCCCAGCATTTT
CDR3: CASSGGQGGQPQHF

J: TRBJ2-4
D: TRBD2
size: NA
V: TRBV7-9
DNA: TGTGCCAGCAGCTGGAGGCCGGGGAGAAGCGGGGGGGCCCCCGCCATTCAGTACTTC
CDR3: CASSWRPGRSGGAPAIQYF

J: TRBJ1-1
D: NA
size: many
V: TRBV6-5
DNA: TGTGCCAGCAGTTACAGGTTCGTGACTTTCTTT
CDR3: CASSYRFVTFF

J: TRBJ1-2
D: TRBD1
size: many
V: TRBV7-2
DNA: TGTGCCAGCAGCACCGGACAGGGAGGGTTAGGCTACACCTTC
CDR3: CASSTGQGGLGYTF

J: TRBJ1-2
D: NA
size: many
V: TRBV12-3/TRBV12-4
DNA: TGTGCCAGCAGTCCACGATCGTGGGGGAACTATGGCTACACCTTC
CDR3: CASSPRSWGNYGYTF

J: TRBJ2-3
D: NA
size: many
V: TRBV6-2/TRBV6-3
DNA: TGTGCCAGCAGTTACTCCAGCACAGATACGCAGTATTTT
CDR3: CASSYSSTDTQYF

J: TRBJ1-3
D: TRBD1
size: NA
V: TRBV2
DNA: TGTGCCAGCCAACAGGGGGCTAATGCAAACACCATATATTTT
CDR3: CASQQGANANTIYF

J: TRBJ2-1
D: TRBD2
size: many
V: TRBV20-1
DNA: TGCAGTGCTAGCCGGGTAGCGGGGGGGCCAAATGAGCAGTTCTTC
CDR3: CSASRVAGGPNEQFF

J: TRBJ2-3
D: NA
size: many
V: TRBV18
DNA: TGTGCCAGCTCACCTAGGTTCTCGAGTTCGGGGTTTACAGATACGCAGTATTTT
CDR3: CASSPRFSSSGFTDTQYF

J: TRBJ1-2
D: TRBD1
size: many
V: TRBV20-1
DNA: TGCAGTGCTAGAGCCATCTCAGGGGGCCATGGCTACACCTTC
CDR3: CSARAISGGHGYTF

J: TRBJ2-5
D: TRBD1
size: few
V: TRBV7-2
DNA: TGTGCCAGCAGCTTGGGGGACAGGGGGCAGGGTGGGACCCAGTACTTC
CDR3: CASSLGDRGQGGTQYF

J: TRBJ2-7
D: NA
size: many
V: TRBV20-1
DNA: TGCAGTGCTAGAGATCGGGGGCCGAATGAGCAGTACTTC
CDR3: CSARDRGPNEQYF

J: TRBJ1-1
D: NA
size: many
V: TRBV7-2
DNA: TGTGCCAGCAGCCGACGGGACACCTTTGAAGCTTTCTTT
CDR3: CASSRRDTFEAFF

J: TRBJ2-1
D: TRBD2
size: many
V: TRBV5-4
DNA: TGTGCCAGCAGAGCGGGGGGGCGGGGGAATGAGCAGTTCTTC
CDR3: CASRAGGRGNEQFF

J: TRBJ2-2
D: TRBD1
size: many
V: TRBV11-2
DNA: TGTGCCAGCGGGAGCAGGGGGCGCTTTGCCGGGGAGCTGTTTTTT
CDR3: CASGSRGRFAGELFF

J: TRBJ1-6
D: NA
size: many
V: TRBV5-1
DNA: TGCGCCAGCAGCTGGTTCGCTGGGGACTCACCCCTCCACTTT
CDR3: CASSWFAGDSPLHF

J: TRBJ2-1
D: NA
size: many
V: TRBV6-4
DNA: TGTGCCAGCAGTGAAGGGAGTTTATACAATGAGCAGTTCTTC
CDR3: CASSEGSLYNEQFF

J: TRBJ2-7
D: TRBD2
size: NA
V: TRBV29-1
DNA: TGCAGCGTCGGGGGGGAGTCCATTCAACCCTACGAGCAGTACTTC
CDR3: CSVGGESIQPYEQYF

J: TRBJ2-1
D: TRBD2
size: many
V: TRBV6-1
DNA: TGTGCCAGCAGTGATCCTTGGAGCGGGGGGGCGAATGAGCAGTTCTTC
CDR3: CASSDPWSGGANEQFF

J: TRBJ2-1
D: TRBD1
size: many
V: TRBV7-8
DNA: TGTGCCAGCAGCGTGACAGGGGGACTCTACAATGAGCAGTTCTTC
CDR3: CASSVTGGLYNEQFF

J: TRBJ1-1
D: NA
size: medium-sized
V: TRBV24-1
DNA: TGTGCTTTACGAGGGGGCACTGAAGCTTTCTTT
CDR3: CALRGGTEAFF

J: TRBJ1-4
D: TRBD1
size: many
V: TRBV20-1
DNA: TGCAGTGCGACAGGGGGAGCTGATGAAAAACTGTTTTTT
CDR3: CSATGGADEKLFF

J: TRBJ2-3
D: TRBD2
size: NA
V: TRBV3-1
DNA: TGTGCCAGCAGCCGGTCCCCGGGGGGGCATGATACGCACTATTTT
CDR3: CASSRSPGGHDTHYF

J: TRBJ2-7
D: NA
size: many
V: TRBV20-1
DNA: TGCAGTGCTAGAAGCGTCCTTAGCTACGAGCAGTACTTC
CDR3: CSARSVLSYEQYF

J: TRBJ1-1
D: NA
size: many
V: TRBV5-5
DNA: TGTGCCAGCAGCATGCTGGGGCGGACTGAAGCTTTCTTT
CDR3: CASSMLGRTEAFF

J: TRBJ1-2
D: NA
size: few
V: TRBV7-2
DNA: TGTGCCAGCAGCTTAGCGCGGAGACAGTCCTATGGCTACACCTTC
CDR3: CASSLARRQSYGYTF

J: TRBJ1-6
D: NA
size: many
V: TRBV3-1
DNA: TGTGCCAGCAGCCAAGGGACAGACTATAATTCACCCCTCCACTTT
CDR3: CASSQGTDYNSPLHF

J: TRBJ1-3
D: NA
size: NA
V: TRBV7-2
DNA: TGTGCCAGCAGCATTGGACAATTCTCTGGAAACACCATATATTTT
CDR3: CASSIGQFSGNTIYF

J: TRBJ1-1
D: NA
size: many
V: TRBV5-1
DNA: TGCGCCAGCAGCATAGGACAGAGTGAAGCTTTCTTT
CDR3: CASSIGQSEAFF

J: TRBJ2-2
D: TRBD2
size: many
V: TRBV7-2
DNA: TGTGCCAGCAGCCAGTCCCGGGGGGGCCACGGGGAGCTGTTTTTT
CDR3: CASSQSRGGHGELFF

J: TRBJ1-6
D: TRBD1
size: few
V: TRBV7-2
DNA: TGTGCCAGCAGCTCAGGGACAGGGCAGGGCTCACCCCTCCACTTT
CDR3: CASSSGTGQGSPLHF

J: TRBJ2-5
D: NA
size: few
V: TRBV11-2
DNA: TGTGCCACCGGGCCCAGGTGGTCAGAGACCCAGTACTTC
CDR3: CATGPRWSETQYF

J: TRBJ1-2
D: TRBD1
size: many
V: TRBV27
DNA: TGTGCCAGCAAACCAGGGGGTGCTTTTGGCTACACCTTC
CDR3: CASKPGGAFGYTF

J: TRBJ1-2
D: NA
size: many
V: TRBV5-1
DNA: TGCGCCAGCAGCTTGGCCCGGACAAACTATGGCTACACCTTC
CDR3: CASSLARTNYGYTF

J: TRBJ1-2
D: NA
size: NA
V: TRBV5-5
DNA: TGTGCCAGCAGGGTCTGGGGGCAATATGATGGCTACACCTTC
CDR3: CASRVWGQYDGYTF

J: TRBJ2-1
D: NA
size: many
V: TRBV25-1
DNA: TGTGCCAGCAGTGAATTTCGCGGGGACTACAATGAGCAGTTCTTC
CDR3: CASSEFRGDYNEQFF

J: TRBJ2-5
D: TRBD1
size: few
V: TRBV5-4
DNA: TGTGCCAGCAGCTTACAGGGGGCGGAAGAGACCCAGTACTTC
CDR3: CASSLQGAEETQYF

J: TRBJ2-7
D: NA
size: many
V: TRBV5-1
DNA: TGCGCCAGCAGGTCCGGGTATACTCCCTACGAGCAGTACTTC
CDR3: CASRSGYTPYEQYF

J: TRBJ1-6
D: TRBD1
size: medium-sized
V: TRBV12-3/TRBV12-4
DNA: TGTGCCAGCAGTTTTTTGGGACAGGGAAATTCACCCCTCCACTTT
CDR3: CASSFLGQGNSPLHF